These 30 T cell receptor beta chains share one sample of origin, sequenced in a study of T cell responses to AZD1222 COVID-19 vaccine. Repertoires were generated with immunoSEQ multiplex PCR, while TCRdb's copy carries only in-frame clones and drops some. The data show approximately 150,000 clones, more than 80% seen once. The starting material was peripheral blood, obtained on day 0 of AZD1222 vaccination. The receptors here all came from an adult in good health.

V and J are TRBV5-1 and TRBJ2-2; D unclear. Trimming removed 0 bases from V and 5 bases from J, with 5 bases in between. In germline, CDR1 is SGHRS, CDR2 YFSETQ. The CDR3 length is 13 residues. This chain's CDR3 is CASSLVITGELFF. The CDR3 coding sequence is TGCGCCAGCAGCTTGGTAATTACCGGGGAGCTGTTTTTT. Using reference TRBV5-1 and TRBJ2-2 for the parts outside the CDR3, the full variable domain is KAGVTQTPRYLIKTRGQQVTLSCSPISGHRSVSWYQQTPGQGLQFLFEYFSETQRNKGNFPGRFSGRQFSNSRSEMNVSTLELGDSALYLCASSLVITGELFFGEGSRLTVL.

V usage is TRBV5-4 and J usage is TRBJ2-7; D uncertain. With 3 bases removed from V and 2 bases from J, the gap between germline ends came to 3 bases. Per the germline V gene, CDR1 is SGHNT and CDR2 is YYREEE (reference sequence). The CDR3 length is 11 residues. The CDR3 nucleotides read TGTGCCAGCAGCTCGCCCTACGAGCAGTACTTC. It translates to CASSSPYEQYF.

The J gene is TRBJ1-2, the V gene TRBV11-2, with D maybe TRBD1 (5 bases). V was cut by 0 bases and J by 6 bases, with 14 bases left in between. The CDR3 sequence is 15 residues long. Germline assignment: CDR1 SGHAT and CDR2 FQNNGV. The CDR3 coding sequence is TGTGCCAGCAGCTTAGAAATCGCAGGGAGGGATGGCTACACCTTC. Amino acids: CASSLEIAGRDGYTF. The variable domain in full, completed from reference TRBV11-2 and TRBJ1-2, reads EAGVAQSPRYKIIEKRQSVAFWCNPISGHATLYWYQQILGQGPKLLIQFQNNGVVDDSQLPKDRFSAERLKGVDSTLKIQPAKLEDSAVYLCASSLEIAGRDGYTFGSGTRLTVV.

The chain recombines TRBV5-1 with TRBJ1-4; 8 bases align to TRBD1. J lost 8 bases, V lost 0 bases, and 9 bases had no gene match. Per the germline V gene, CDR1 is SGHRS and CDR2 is YFSETQ. The CDR3 covers 16 residues. The CDR3 DNA follows: TGCGCCAGCAGCTTGGACGGGACAGGCTCTCGGGAAAAACTGTTTTTT. Its translation is CASSLDGTGSREKLFF.

The CDR3 nucleotides are TGTGCCAGCAGTGAAGTTTGGACAGGGACGAACACTGAAGCTTTCTTT. This encodes CASSEVWTGTNTEAFF. The chain has TRBV25-1 and TRBJ1-1; 8 positions match TRBD1. With V trimmed by 2 bases and J by 1 base, 6 bases remained unmatched. Per the germline V gene, CDR1 is MGHDK and CDR2 is SYGVNS. There are 16 residues in the CDR3. The variable domain in full, with the rest retrieved from reference TRBV25-1 and TRBJ1-1, is EADIYQTPRYLVIGTGKKITLECSQTMGHDKMYWYQQDPGMELHLIHYSYGVNSTEKGDLSSESTVSRIRTEHFPLTLESARPSHTSQYLCASSEVWTGTNTEAFFGQGTRLTVV.

This chain links TRBV18 with TRBJ1-1; D ambiguous. The germline gives CDR1 KGHSH, CDR2 LQKENI. V was clipped by 1 base and J by 4 bases, with 10 bases between them. This CDR3 is built from 14 residues. The CDR3 coding sequence is TGTGCCAGCTCACCACAAATAGGTCGCACTGAAGCTTTCTTT. This encodes CASSPQIGRTEAFF.

The chain has TRBV9 and TRBJ1-2; no clear D. The CDR3 contains 16 residues. Germline V gene lookup returns CDR1 SGDLS and CDR2 YYNGEE. With 0 bases removed from V and 1 base from J, the gap between germline ends came to 13 bases. The CDR3 nucleotides read TGTGCCAGCAGCGTAGGGGGATGGGCCGTTAACTATGGCTACACCTTC. Its protein product is CASSVGGWAVNYGYTF.

The chain recombines TRBV27 with TRBJ1-6, with D unresolved. CDR3 length equals 13 residues. In germline, CDR1 is MNHEY, CDR2 SMNVEV (reference sequence). The germline V and J ends were trimmed by 5 bases and 12 bases, with 14 bases remaining between them. The CDR3 nucleotides are TGTGCCAGCAGTCCCGGACCGGTTAGACCCCTCCACTTT. Translation gives CASSPGPVRPLHF.

This sequence joins TRBV28 and TRBJ1-4, with 10 bases fitting TRBD1. V shed 6 bases and J 8 bases; nucleotides not matched to a gene: 3. Germline V gene lookup returns CDR1 MDHEN and CDR2 SYDVKM. This CDR3 contains 13 residues. CDR3 residues: CASRTGGIEKLFF. The CDR3 DNA is TGTGCCAGCAGGACAGGGGGCATCGAAAAACTGTTTTTT. Together with reference TRBV28 and TRBJ1-4, the CDR3 gives the full variable domain: DVKVTQSSRYLVKRTGEKVFLECVQDMDHENMFWYRQDPGLGLRLIYFSYDVKMKEKGDIPEGYSVSREKKERFSLILESASTNQTSMYLCASRTGGIEKLFFGSGTQLSVL.

Written as DNA, the CDR3 is TGTGCCAGCAGCGGATACAATGAAAAACTGTTTTTT. Amino acids: CASSGYNEKLFF. The V and J genes are TRBV7-2 and TRBJ1-4; no firm D call. CDR3 length: 12 residues. V dropped 5 bases and J dropped 5 bases, with 6 bases sitting between them. CDR1 is SGHTA, CDR2 FQGNSA, per germline.

This clone has a single count. The chain combines TRBV28 with TRBJ1-4; no definite D call. The CDR3 consists of 14 residues. V lost 8 bases, J lost 5 bases, and 15 bases lay in between. CDR1 and CDR2 from the germline V gene are MDHEN and SYDVKM. Here the CDR3 DNA reads TGTGCCAGCCTTCCCGGGTTCCAAAATGAAAAACTGTTTTTT. This sequence encodes CASLPGFQNEKLFF. The variable domain in full, completed from reference TRBV28 and TRBJ1-4, reads DVKVTQSSRYLVKRTGEKVFLECVQDMDHENMFWYRQDPGLGLRLIYFSYDVKMKEKGDIPEGYSVSREKKERFSLILESASTNQTSMYLCASLPGFQNEKLFFGSGTQLSVL.

The chain links TRBV6-2 or TRBV6-3 to TRBJ2-3, with D perhaps matching TRBD1 or TRBD2 (5 bases each). This CDR3 is 17 amino acids long. Between the trimmed V and J ends, which lost 5 bases and 0 bases, there was a span of 18 bases. The germline V gene has CDR1 MNHEY and CDR2 SVGEGT. The CDR3 DNA reads as TGTGCCAGCAGTAGTACCGGGACCTCACTGAGCACAGATACGCAGTATTTT. It specifies CASSSTGTSLSTDTQYF.

J is TRBJ1-6 and V is TRBV28; TRBD1 aligns across 9 bases. V gave up 5 bases and J gave up 6 bases; unmatched junction bases: 20. The CDR3 totals 20 residues. Germline lookup yields CDR1 MDHEN and CDR2 SYDVKM. This chain's CDR3 is CASSDQDRDRDAFGNSPLHF. The CDR3 DNA is TGTGCCAGCAGTGACCAAGACCGGGACAGGGATGCGTTTGGTAATTCACCCCTCCACTTT. The full variable domain, rest sourced from reference TRBV28 and TRBJ1-6, is DVKVTQSSRYLVKRTGEKVFLECVQDMDHENMFWYRQDPGLGLRLIYFSYDVKMKEKGDIPEGYSVSREKKERFSLILESASTNQTSMYLCASSDQDRDRDAFGNSPLHFGNGTRLTVT.

The chain employs TRBV6-5 and TRBJ2-1; D might be TRBD2 (5 bases). Germline V gene sequence: CDR1 MNHEY, CDR2 SVGAGI. CDR3 size: 16 residues. Trimming took off 2 bases at V and 3 bases at J, with 14 bases between the two ends. CDR3 sequence: CASSYTIHRDYNEQFF. In nucleotides, the CDR3 is TGTGCCAGCAGTTACACAATACACCGGGACTACAATGAGCAGTTCTTC.

The V gene is TRBV4-1, the J gene TRBJ1-4, with D uncertain. There are 13 residues in the CDR3. V lost 3 bases and J lost 8, with 10 bases in between. Germline V lookup: CDR1 MGHRA, CDR2 YSYEKL. CDR3 residues: CASSQALGEKLFF. CDR3 bases: TGCGCCAGCAGCCAGGCCCTAGGGGAAAAACTGTTTTTT.

The genes are TRBV4-1 and TRBJ1-2; no definite D call. The V end was cut by 3 bases, the J end by 7 bases, with 12 bases between. Germline CDR1 is MGHRA and CDR2 is YSYEKL. The CDR3 length is 13 residues. CDR3 protein: CASSQDPWSGYTF. In DNA form, the CDR3 reads TGCGCCAGCAGCCAGGACCCGTGGTCTGGCTACACCTTC.

The chain couples TRBV4-3 to TRBJ2-5; D is undetermined. Germline CDR1 is LGHNA and CDR2 is YSLEER. V lost 0 bases and J 5 bases, leaving 13 bases between the germline ends. This CDR3 has 15 amino acids. The DNA for the CDR3 is TGCGCCAGCAGCCAAGATTCTAGGCGGTCTGAGACCCAGTACTTC. It yields the protein CASSQDSRRSETQYF.

As DNA, the CDR3 is TGCGCCAGCAGCTCGGGACTAGCGGGAGGGCCAGGGAATGAGCAGTTCTTC. Its translation: CASSSGLAGGPGNEQFF. V is TRBV5-1 and J is TRBJ2-1; 16 positions match TRBD2. Germline-derived CDR1 and CDR2 are SGHRS and YFSETQ. This CDR3 region has 17 residues. Unmatched junction bases numbered 7, after V lost 3 bases and J lost 7 bases.

Here the CDR3 DNA reads TGTGCCAGCAGTTATGAGGGGGTGGGTAATTCACCCCTCCACTTT. Amino acid sequence: CASSYEGVGNSPLHF. The chain uses TRBV6-5 and TRBJ1-6, with D possibly matching TRBD1 (6 bases). Germline CDR1 is MNHEY and CDR2 is SVGAGI. The V end lost 3 bases, the J end lost 6 bases, and 12 bases lay between the germline ends. The CDR3 totals 15 residues.

As DNA, the CDR3 is TGCAGTGCTAGTCTCGGACAGGGGGACAGAGAGCAGTACTTC. Its translation: CSASLGQGDREQYF. J is TRBJ2-7 and V is TRBV20-1; 10 nucleotides line up with TRBD1. With 3 bases clipped from V and 7 bases from J, the junction kept 9 bases outside the gene matches. CDR1 is DFQATT, CDR2 SNEGSKA, per germline (reference sequence). The CDR3 loop spans 14 amino acids.

The chain employs TRBV21-1 and TRBJ2-3; TRBD2 was called by the table and not checked on the DNA. TRBV21-1 corresponds to a pseudogene. This CDR3 is 15 amino acids long. The chain's CDR3 is CASSKAGGPTDTQYF. DNA of the CDR3: TGTGCCAGCAGCAAAGCGGGGGGGCCCACAGATACGCAGTATTTT.

The sample holds one count of this clone. The chain uses TRBV29-1 and TRBJ1-1; the D is unclear. The CDR3 runs 10 residues. In germline, CDR1 is SQVTM, CDR2 ANQGSEA. The V end lost 7 bases, the J end lost 6 bases, and 9 bases lay between the germline ends. The CDR3 protein is CSAVAAEAFF. The CDR3 coding sequence is TGCAGCGCAGTTGCCGCTGAAGCTTTCTTT.

The genes are TRBV6-2 or TRBV6-3 and TRBJ2-1, with TRBD2 identical over 8 bases. The V segment lost 6 bases and the J segment 4 bases; nucleotides outside the gene matches: 5. Germline CDR1 and CDR2: MNHEY and SVGEGT. There are 14 residues in the CDR3. In DNA, the CDR3 is TGTGCCAGCAGCAACAGCGGGGGATACAATGAGCAGTTCTTC. Residues: CASSNSGGYNEQFF.

The chain combines TRBV28 with TRBJ2-7, with D tentatively TRBD1 (7 bases). V lost 7 bases, J lost 2 bases, and 15 bases lay in between. CDR3 length: 14 residues. Germline CDR1 and CDR2: MDHEN and SYDVKM. The CDR3 DNA sequence: TGTGCCAGCATTTCGGCGGGGACAGCCTACGAGCAGTACTTC. Translation gives CASISAGTAYEQYF.

The V call is TRBV5-1, the J call TRBJ1-2, with D hard to call. Trimming removed 3 bases at V and 2 bases at J, with 17 bases between. Germline CDR1 and CDR2: SGHRS and YFSETQ. CDR3 length: 16 residues. This CDR3 reads CASSSLGRERNYGYTF. For the CDR3, the DNA is TGCGCCAGCAGCTCACTAGGGAGGGAGCGGAACTATGGCTACACCTTC.

The chain employs TRBV19 and TRBJ2-7; TRBD1 matches at 9 bases. The J segment lost 4 bases and the V segment lost 5 bases, leaving 9 bases of the junction unmatched. Germline-derived CDR1 and CDR2 are LNHDA and SQIVND (reference sequence). CDR3 length equals 15 residues. The CDR3 protein is CASSDGTGSVYEQYF. CDR3 sequence (DNA): TGTGCCAGTAGTGATGGGACAGGGAGTGTGTACGAGCAGTACTTC.

The genes are TRBV19 and TRBJ1-1; D gene unclear. The CDR3 length is 15 residues. Per germline, CDR1 LNHDA and CDR2 SQIVND (reference sequence). The ends were cut back, 7 bases at V and 3 bases at J, with 18 bases in the middle. The CDR3 region has the DNA TGTGCCAGTACCCCTTTGGGTCCCCGGCACACTGAAGCTTTCTTT. It translates to CASTPLGPRHTEAFF.

This clone has a single count. The V call is TRBV4-1, the J call TRBJ1-1; 11 positions agree with TRBD1. Trimming cost V 4 bases and J 1 base; bases outside gene matches: 11. The CDR3 totals 18 residues. Germline CDR1 MGHRA, CDR2 YSYEKL. CDR3 amino acids: CASSLPRDRGFRNTEAFF. As DNA, the CDR3 is TGCGCCAGCAGCCTCCCCCGGGACAGGGGGTTTAGGAACACTGAAGCTTTCTTT.

The chain is built from TRBV9 and TRBJ2-7; 8 nucleotides match TRBD1. CDR1 is SGDLS and CDR2 is YYNGEE in the germline V gene. Unmatched junction bases numbered 7, after V lost 0 bases and J lost 2 bases. This CDR3 has 16 residues. For the CDR3, the DNA is TGTGCCAGCAGCGTAGCTCCGCAGGGGGCGACCTACGAGCAGTACTTC. This sequence encodes CASSVAPQGATYEQYF.

This chain links TRBV5-6 with TRBJ2-3; possibly TRBD2 for D (5 bases). Germline-derived CDR1 and CDR2 are SGHDT and YYEEEE. V shed 5 bases and J shed 3 bases, with 19 bases lying between them. CDR3 length: 16 amino acids. DNA of the CDR3: TGTGCCAGCAGGAGCGCCCGGACCCGAGGGACAGATACGCAGTATTTT. This codes for CASRSARTRGTDTQYF.